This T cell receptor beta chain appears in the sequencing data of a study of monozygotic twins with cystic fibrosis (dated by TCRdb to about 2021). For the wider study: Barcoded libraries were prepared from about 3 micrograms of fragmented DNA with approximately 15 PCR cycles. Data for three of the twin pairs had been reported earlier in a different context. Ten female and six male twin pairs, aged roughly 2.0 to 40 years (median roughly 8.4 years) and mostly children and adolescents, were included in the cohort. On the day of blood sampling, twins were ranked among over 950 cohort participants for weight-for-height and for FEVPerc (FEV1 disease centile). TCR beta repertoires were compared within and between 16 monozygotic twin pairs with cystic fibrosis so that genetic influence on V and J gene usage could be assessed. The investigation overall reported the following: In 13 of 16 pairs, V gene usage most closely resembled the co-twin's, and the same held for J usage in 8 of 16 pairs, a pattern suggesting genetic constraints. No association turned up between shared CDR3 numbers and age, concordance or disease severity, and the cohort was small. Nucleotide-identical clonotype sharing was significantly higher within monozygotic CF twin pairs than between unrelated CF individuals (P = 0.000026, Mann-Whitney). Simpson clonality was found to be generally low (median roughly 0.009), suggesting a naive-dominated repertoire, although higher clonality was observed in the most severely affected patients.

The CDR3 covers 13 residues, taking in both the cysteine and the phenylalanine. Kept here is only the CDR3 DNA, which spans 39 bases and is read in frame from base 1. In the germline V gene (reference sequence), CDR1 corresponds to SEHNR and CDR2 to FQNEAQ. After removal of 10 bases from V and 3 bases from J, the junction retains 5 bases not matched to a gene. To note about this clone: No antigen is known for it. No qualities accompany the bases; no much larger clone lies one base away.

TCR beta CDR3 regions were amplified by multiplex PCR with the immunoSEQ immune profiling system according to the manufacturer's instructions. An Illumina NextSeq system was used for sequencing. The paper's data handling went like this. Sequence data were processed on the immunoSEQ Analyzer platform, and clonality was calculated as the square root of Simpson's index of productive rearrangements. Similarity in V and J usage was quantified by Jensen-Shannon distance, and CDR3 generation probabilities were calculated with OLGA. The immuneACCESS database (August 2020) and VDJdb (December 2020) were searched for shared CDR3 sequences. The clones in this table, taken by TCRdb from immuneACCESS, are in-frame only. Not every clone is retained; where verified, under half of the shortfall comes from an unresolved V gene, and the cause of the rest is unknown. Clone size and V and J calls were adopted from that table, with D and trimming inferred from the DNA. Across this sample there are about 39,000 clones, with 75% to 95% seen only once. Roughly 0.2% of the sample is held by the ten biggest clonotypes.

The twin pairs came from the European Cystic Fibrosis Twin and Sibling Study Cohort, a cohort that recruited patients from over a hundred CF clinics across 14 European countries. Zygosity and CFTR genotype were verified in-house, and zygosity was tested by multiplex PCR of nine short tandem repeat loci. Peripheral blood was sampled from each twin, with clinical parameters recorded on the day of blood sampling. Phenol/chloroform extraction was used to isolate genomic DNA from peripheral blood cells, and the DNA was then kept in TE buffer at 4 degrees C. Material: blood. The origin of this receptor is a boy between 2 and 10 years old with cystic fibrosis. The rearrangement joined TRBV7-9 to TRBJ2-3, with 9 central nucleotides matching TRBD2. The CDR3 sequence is CANILAGTDTQYF. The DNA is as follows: TGTGCCAACATCCTAGCGGGGACAGATACGCAGTATTTT.